The 10 T cell receptor beta chains given below trace back to one sample, sequenced in a study of blood T cell repertoires in COVID-19. Sequenced by immunoSEQ multiplex PCR; TCRdb stores in-frame clones only, minus some. This sample yields over 150,000 clones, of which approximately 84% are seen a single time; more than 6.5% belongs to the top ten. The material sequenced was peripheral blood. Receptors originate from a woman aged 60-75 years with COVID-19, enrolled during active disease.

CDR3 nucleotide sequence: TGTGCCAGCAGCTTCGGACAGGGACCGCCCCAGCATTTT. Translating it yields CASSFGQGPPQHF. This sequence joins TRBV7-9 and TRBJ1-5; 8 nucleotides agree with TRBD1. Germline CDR1 SEHNR, CDR2 FQNEAQ (reference sequence). The CDR3 covers 13 residues. J was trimmed by 9 bases and V by 3 bases; bases with no gene match: 4.

A single count supports this clone. CDR3 coding DNA: TGCGCCAGCAGCTTGTCCCCCTCGACAGGGCAAAACATTCAGTACTTC. Translation: CASSLSPSTGQNIQYF. The chain combines TRBV5-1 with TRBJ2-4; 7 nucleotides align to TRBD1. The CDR3 extends over 16 amino acids. Trimming at V came to 1 base and at J to 5 bases, leaving 9 bases not matched to a gene. CDR1 SGHRS and CDR2 YFSETQ come from the germline V gene.

The chain carries TRBV15 and TRBJ2-2; tentatively, D is TRBD2 (6 bases). The CDR3 spans 16 residues. V lost 0 bases and J 4 bases, leaving 12 bases between the germline ends. Germline V lookup: CDR1 LNHNV, CDR2 YYDKDF (reference sequence). The CDR3 bases are TGTGCCACCAGCAGAGACGAGGGAGCGGGCACCGGGGAGCTGTTTTTT. Translation: CATSRDEGAGTGELFF.

This chain uses TRBV6-6 with TRBJ2-5, with TRBD2 identical over 7 bases. Looked up from germline, CDR1 is MNHNY and CDR2 is SVGAGI (reference sequence). CDR3 length: 16 amino acids. With V trimmed by 5 bases and J by 5 bases, 14 bases remained unmatched. The CDR3 spells CASSRAIGLGPETQYF. CDR3 coding DNA: TGTGCCAGCAGTCGAGCGATCGGACTAGGACCGGAGACCCAGTACTTC.

The chain joins TRBV7-6 to TRBJ1-1, with 7 bases lining up with TRBD1. There are 13 residues in the CDR3. J lost 4 bases, V lost 5 bases, and 4 bases had no gene match. Germline V CDR1 and CDR2: SGHVS, FNYEAQ. In nucleotides, the CDR3 is TGTGCCAGCAGCACAAGACAGGGCACTGAAGCTTTCTTT. Protein: CASSTRQGTEAFF. The complete variable domain, with remaining parts taken from reference TRBV7-6 and TRBJ1-1, reads GAGVSQSPRYKVTKRGQDVALRCDPISGHVSLYWYRQALGQGPEFLTYFNYEAQQDKSGLPNDRFSAERPEGSISTLTIQRTEQRDSAMYRCASSTRQGTEAFFGQGTRLTVV.

This clone was recorded only once. The chain employs TRBV14 and TRBJ2-1, with TRBD1 as a possible D gene (6 bases). The CDR3 is made up of 16 amino acids. CDR1 is SGHDN, CDR2 FVKESK, per germline. V lost 6 bases, J lost 7 bases, and 22 bases lay in between. CDR3 loop: CASSSKQGPTRNEQFF. The CDR3 DNA is TGTGCCAGCAGTTCCAAACAGGGACCTACGAGGAATGAGCAGTTCTTC.

V and J are TRBV27 and TRBJ2-1; 13 bases are shared with TRBD2. Germline V CDR1 and CDR2: MNHEY, SMNVEV (reference sequence). CDR3 length equals 17 residues. V lost 4 bases and J lost 3; bases outside the gene matches: 6. In DNA form, the CDR3 reads TGTGCCAGCAGTTCGTTAGGACTAGCGGGAGTCTACAATGAGCAGTTCTTC. This sequence encodes CASSSLGLAGVYNEQFF.

This chain joins TRBV18 and TRBJ1-2, with 8 bases aligning to TRBD1. The CDR3 runs 15 residues. The germline CDR1 and CDR2 sequences are KGHSH and LQKENI. Trimming removed 4 bases from V and 3 bases from J; junction bases left unmatched: 7. The CDR3: CASSLQGALDYGYTF. CDR3 nucleotide sequence: TGTGCCAGCTCACTCCAGGGGGCGCTGGACTATGGCTACACCTTC.

This chain links TRBV3-1 (or the pseudogene TRBV3-2) with TRBJ2-7; 8 bases are shared with TRBD2. The CDR3 loop spans 16 amino acids. Trimming removed 4 bases from V and 7 bases from J; junction bases left unmatched: 15. Looked up from germline, CDR1 is LGHDT and CDR2 is YNNKEL (reference sequence). The CDR3 loop reads CASSPVFGSGAGEQYF. For the CDR3, the DNA is TGTGCCAGCAGCCCTGTTTTTGGTAGCGGGGCGGGGGAGCAGTACTTC.

The chain combines TRBV5-1 with TRBJ2-3; 8 positions match TRBD2. CDR3 length: 15 amino acids. Looked up from germline, CDR1 is SGHRS and CDR2 is YFSETQ. J was trimmed by 1 base and V by 4 bases; bases with no gene match: 5. In DNA, the CDR3 is TGCGCCAGCAGCCCGGGGGGGGCTCGCACAGATACGCAGTATTTT. Its translation: CASSPGGARTDTQYF. Supplemented by reference TRBV5-1 and TRBJ2-3, the full variable domain reads KAGVTQTPRYLIKTRGQQVTLSCSPISGHRSVSWYQQTPGQGLQFLFEYFSETQRNKGNFPGRFSGRQFSNSRSEMNVSTLELGDSALYLCASSPGGARTDTQYFGPGTRLTVL.